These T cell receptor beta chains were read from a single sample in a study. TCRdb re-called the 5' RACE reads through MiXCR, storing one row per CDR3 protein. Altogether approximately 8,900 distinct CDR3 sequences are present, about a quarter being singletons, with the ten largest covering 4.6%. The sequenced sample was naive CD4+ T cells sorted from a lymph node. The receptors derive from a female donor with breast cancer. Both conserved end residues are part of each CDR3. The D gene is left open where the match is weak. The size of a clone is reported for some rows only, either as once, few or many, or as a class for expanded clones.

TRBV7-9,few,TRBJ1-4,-,CASSLALPTNEKLFF,TGTGCCAGCAGCTTAGCCCTGCCCACGAATGAAAAACTGTTTTTT
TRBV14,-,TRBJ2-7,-,CASSPISQGGQYF,TGTGCCAGCAGCCCGATATCACAGGGCGGGCAGTACTTC
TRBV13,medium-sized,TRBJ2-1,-,CASSVMRGGFSYNEQFF,TGTGCCAGCAGCGTCATGAGGGGGGGGTTTTCCTACAATGAGCAGTTCTTC
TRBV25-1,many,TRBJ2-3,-,CASSGEPPDTQYF,TGTGCCAGCAGTGGGGAGCCCCCAGATACGCAGTATTTT
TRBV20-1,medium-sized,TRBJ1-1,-,CSALNKNTEAFF,TGCAGTGCTTTAAACAAGAACACTGAAGCTTTCTTT
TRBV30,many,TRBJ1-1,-,CAWSGGAFSVNAEAFF,TGTGCCTGGAGTGGGGGGGCATTTTCGGTGAACGCTGAAGCTTTCTTT
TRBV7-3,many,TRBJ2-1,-,CASSLTRGPYNEQFF,TGTGCCAGCAGCTTAACGCGGGGCCCCTACAATGAGCAGTTCTTC
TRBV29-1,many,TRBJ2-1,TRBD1,CSTQGAQGQFF,TGCAGCACCCAGGGGGCGCAGGGGCAGTTCTTC
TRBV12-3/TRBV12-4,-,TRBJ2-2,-,CASRRQVVGTGELFF,TGTGCCAGCAGACGACAGGTGGTTGGCACCGGGGAGCTGTTTTTT
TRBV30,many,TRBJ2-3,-,CAWSPSPRADTQYF,TGTGCCTGGAGTCCATCCCCCCGAGCAGATACGCAGTATTTT
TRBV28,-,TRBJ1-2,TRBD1,CASSLTGFGGGYTF,TGTGCCAGCAGTTTGACAGGGTTCGGGGGGGGCTACACCTTC